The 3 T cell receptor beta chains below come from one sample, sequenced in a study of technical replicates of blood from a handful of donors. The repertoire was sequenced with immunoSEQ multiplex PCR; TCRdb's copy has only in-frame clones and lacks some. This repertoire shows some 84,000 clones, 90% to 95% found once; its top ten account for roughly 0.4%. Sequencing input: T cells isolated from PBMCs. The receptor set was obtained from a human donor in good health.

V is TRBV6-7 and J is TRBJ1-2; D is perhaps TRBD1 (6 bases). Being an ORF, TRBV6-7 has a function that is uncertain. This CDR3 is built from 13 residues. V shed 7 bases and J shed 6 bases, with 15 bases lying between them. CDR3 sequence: CASIYLQGNGYTF. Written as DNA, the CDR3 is TGTGCCAGCATCTACTTACAGGGTAATGGCTACACCTTC.

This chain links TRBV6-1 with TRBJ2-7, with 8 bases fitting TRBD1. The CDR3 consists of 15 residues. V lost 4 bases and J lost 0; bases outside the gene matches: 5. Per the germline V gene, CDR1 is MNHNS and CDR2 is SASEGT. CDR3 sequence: CASSVGQGFSYEQYF. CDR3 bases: TGTGCCAGCAGTGTTGGACAGGGTTTCTCCTACGAGCAGTACTTC.

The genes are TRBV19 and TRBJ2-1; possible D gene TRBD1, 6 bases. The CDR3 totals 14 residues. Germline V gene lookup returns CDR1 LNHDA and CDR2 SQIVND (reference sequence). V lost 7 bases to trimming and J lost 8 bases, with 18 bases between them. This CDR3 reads CASNYPGVKDEQFF. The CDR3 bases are TGTGCCAGTAATTATCCAGGGGTCAAGGATGAGCAGTTCTTC.